These 25 T cell receptor beta chains were sequenced from one sample in a study of cytomegalovirus exposure and HLA in healthy donors. It was with 60 Vbeta and 13 Jbeta primers that the PCR ran. The data were produced by immunoSEQ multiplex PCR, yet TCRdb's version contains in-frame clones alone and is incomplete. The table shows approximately 140,000 clones, with roughly 79% occurring only once. The sequencing sample was made of PBMCs. These receptors came from a woman between 40 and 50 years old in good health and CMV-seronegative.

This chain connects TRBV19 to TRBJ2-3; D not certain. There are 12 residues in the CDR3. Looked up from germline, CDR1 is LNHDA and CDR2 is SQIVND (reference sequence). Trimming removed 5 bases at V and 6 bases at J, with 9 bases between. CDR3 amino acids: CASSVYRDTQYF. CDR3 nucleotide sequence: TGTGCCAGTAGTGTATACCGGGATACGCAGTATTTT. The full variable domain, rest sourced from reference TRBV19 and TRBJ2-3, is DGGITQSPKYLFRKEGQNVTLSCEQNLNHDAMYWYRQDPGQGLRLIYYSQIVNDFQKGDIAEGYSVSREKKESFPLTVTSAQKNPTAFYLCASSVYRDTQYFGPGTRLTVL.

This clone showed up just once. The chain recombines TRBV10-3 with TRBJ2-7; D ambiguous. Germline CDR1 reads ENHRY; CDR2 reads SYGVKD. There are 15 residues in the CDR3. Trimming took off 2 bases at V and 2 bases at J, with 13 bases between the two ends. CDR3 sequence (DNA): TGTGCCATCAGTGAGCCCCGAGGCGTAGCCTACGAGCAGTACTTC. The encoded protein is CAISEPRGVAYEQYF.

J is TRBJ2-7 and V is TRBV5-1, with TRBD1 matching 8 bases. The germline gives CDR1 SGHRS, CDR2 YFSETQ. The V and J ends lost 5 bases and 3 bases, in that order; junction bases with no gene match: 1. This CDR3 region has 12 residues. CDR3 coding DNA: TGCGCCAGCAGGGGGACAGGCTACGAGCAGTACTTC. Residues: CASRGTGYEQYF.

For this clone: One junction end does not reproduce the germline sequence, and a read error may be involved. The chain recombines TRBV5-1 with TRBJ2-4, with a possible D match to TRBD1 (5 bases). From germline, CDR1 is SGHRS and CDR2 YFSETQ. The CDR3 length is 14 residues. CDR3 in amino acids: CASCPGQTENSQYF. The DNA for the CDR3 is TGCGCCAGCTGCCCAGGGCAAACCGAAAACAGTCAGTACTTC. The full variable domain, with the rest looked up from reference TRBV5-1 and TRBJ2-4, is KAGVTQTPRYLIKTRGQQVTLSCSPISGHRSVSWYQQTPGQGLQFLFEYFSETQRNKGNFPGRFSGRQFSNSRSEMNVSTLELGDSALYLCASCPGQTENSQYFGAGTRLSVL.

This rearrangement joins TRBV7-8 to TRBJ2-7; maybe TRBD2 (6 bases). The CDR3 is 15 residues long. Trimming removed 0 bases at V and 2 bases at J, with 11 bases between. CDR1 and CDR2 from the germline V gene are SGHVS and FQNEAQ. The CDR3 nucleotides are TGTGCCAGCAGCTTAGCGGGAGGAGATCCCTACGAGCAGTACTTC. It codes for CASSLAGGDPYEQYF.

The chain joins TRBV29-1 to TRBJ2-1; 7 bases are shared with TRBD1. The CDR3 is 13 amino acids. The V gene's germline CDR1 is SQVTM and CDR2 ANQGSEA. V lost 7 bases, J lost 12 bases, and 15 bases stayed unmatched. The CDR3 here is CSGVTGERFGQFF. CDR3 nucleotides: TGCAGCGGTGTTACAGGGGAACGGTTCGGGCAGTTCTTC.

The J gene is TRBJ1-3, the V gene TRBV28; D is possibly TRBD1 (5 bases). Trimming removed 6 bases at V and 0 bases at J, with 12 bases between. The V gene's germline CDR1 is MDHEN and CDR2 SYDVKM. The CDR3 runs to 15 residues. As DNA, the CDR3 is TGTGCCAGCAGCATCTCAGGGTACTCTGGAAACACCATATATTTT. It is translated as CASSISGYSGNTIYF.

The genes are TRBV6-4 and TRBJ2-1; 10 bases fit TRBD2. This CDR3 contains 15 residues. Germline-derived CDR1 and CDR2 are MRHNA and SNTAGT. Losses at the gene ends were 4 bases for V and 8 bases for J; bases not matched to a gene: 8. The CDR3 coding sequence is TGTGCCAGCAGTGTAGAAGCGGGAGGGCCTCATGAGCAGTTCTTC. Translating gives CASSVEAGGPHEQFF.

This chain's CDR3 is CASSFGQGGNTEAFF. The CDR3 bases are TGCGCCAGCAGCTTCGGACAGGGGGGTAACACTGAAGCTTTCTTT. The chain recombines TRBV5-1 with TRBJ1-1; 10 bases line up with TRBD1. The CDR3 loop spans 15 amino acids. The junction had 3 bases not matched to a gene; V was cut back by 2 bases and J by 2 bases. In germline, CDR1 is SGHRS, CDR2 YFSETQ. Filled out from reference TRBV5-1 and TRBJ1-1, the complete variable domain reads KAGVTQTPRYLIKTRGQQVTLSCSPISGHRSVSWYQQTPGQGLQFLFEYFSETQRNKGNFPGRFSGRQFSNSRSEMNVSTLELGDSALYLCASSFGQGGNTEAFFGQGTRLTVV.

This clone was seen only a few times. The chain has TRBV11-3 and TRBJ2-7; TRBD1 aligns across 8 bases. The CDR3 is 15 amino acids. Germline CDR1 SGHNT, CDR2 YENEEA. Germline trimming cut 1 base from V and 4 bases from J; bases unmatched to any gene: 6. This CDR3 reads CASSLGGQGVYEQYF. CDR3 bases: TGTGCCAGCAGCTTAGGAGGACAGGGTGTTTACGAGCAGTACTTC.

The V gene is TRBV5-4, the J gene TRBJ2-1, with 7 bases matching TRBD2. CDR3 length: 16 amino acids. CDR1 is SGHNT and CDR2 is YYREEE in the germline V gene (reference sequence). With 0 bases clipped from V and 4 bases from J, the junction kept 7 bases outside the gene matches. This CDR3 reads CASSLAVRTRYNEQFF. As DNA, the CDR3 is TGTGCCAGCAGCTTGGCCGTTCGGACTAGATACAATGAGCAGTTCTTC.

The rearrangement uses TRBV27 and TRBJ2-7; D not certain. The germline V gene has CDR1 MNHEY and CDR2 SMNVEV (reference sequence). Between the trimmed V and J ends, which lost 3 bases and 0 bases, there was a span of 6 bases. This CDR3 is built from 13 residues. The DNA for the CDR3 is TGTGCCAGCAGTTTTCTACCCTCCTACGAGCAGTACTTC. Translating it yields CASSFLPSYEQYF.

This clone was seen a single time. The gene calls are TRBV28 and TRBJ2-7, with 9 bases lining up with TRBD1. V was pared by 7 bases and J by 5 bases, with 6 bases of the junction left unmatched. The CDR3 is 13 amino acids. Per germline, CDR1 MDHEN and CDR2 SYDVKM. The CDR3 spells CASKGQGSNEQYF. CDR3 bases: TGTGCCAGCAAAGGACAGGGGTCCAACGAGCAGTACTTC.

The chain joins TRBV29-1 to TRBJ2-2, with 10 nucleotides matching TRBD2. Germline-derived CDR1 and CDR2 are SQVTM and ANQGSEA. The CDR3 sequence is 15 residues long. Unmatched junction bases numbered 6, after V lost 6 bases and J lost 2 bases. The CDR3 DNA sequence: TGCAGCGTGTACCTAGCGGGAGCAAACACCGGGGAGCTGTTTTTT. It encodes CSVYLAGANTGELFF.

V usage is TRBV7-9 and J usage is TRBJ1-5, with a possible D match to TRBD1 (6 bases). The V end lost 0 bases, the J end lost 5 bases, and 11 bases lay between the germline ends. Germline values: CDR1 SEHNR, CDR2 FQNEAQ (reference sequence). CDR3 length: 15 amino acids. The DNA for the CDR3 is TGTGCCAGCAGCTTAGCGGGGGCTTGGGATCAGCCCCAGCATTTT. Translated: CASSLAGAWDQPQHF.

This chain uses TRBV6-1 with TRBJ2-3, with 12 bases fitting TRBD2. In germline, CDR1 is MNHNS, CDR2 SASEGT. After removal of 4 bases from V and 1 base from J, the junction contained 3 bases not matched to a gene. The CDR3 has 16 amino acids. CDR3: CASSAGLAGRTDTQYF. The CDR3 bases are TGTGCCAGCAGTGCAGGACTAGCGGGACGCACAGATACGCAGTATTTT.

This chain links TRBV7-9 with TRBJ2-7, with a possible D match to TRBD1 (6 bases). CDR1 is SEHNR, CDR2 FQNEAQ, per germline (reference sequence). This CDR3 comprises 14 residues. V was pared by 5 bases and J by 2 bases, with 13 bases between. The CDR3 bases are TGTGCCAGCAGCCCCGGACAGATACCCTACGAGCAGTACTTC. As protein: CASSPGQIPYEQYF.

The chain carries TRBV27 and TRBJ2-7; 7 bases agree with TRBD2. V gave up 6 bases and J gave up 6 bases; unmatched junction bases: 14. The CDR3 runs 15 residues. CDR1 MNHEY and CDR2 SMNVEV come from the germline V gene (reference sequence). The CDR3 loop is CASSPLGGRLVEQYF. The CDR3 nucleotides are TGTGCCAGCAGCCCTCTCGGCGGGAGACTCGTCGAGCAGTACTTC.

J is TRBJ2-5 and V is TRBV11-3, with 8 bases lining up with TRBD1. The trim removed 3 bases at V and 5 bases at J, leaving 2 bases unmatched. Germline V gives CDR1 SGHNT, CDR2 YENEEA. The CDR3 runs to 13 residues. Written as DNA, the CDR3 is TGTGCCAGCAGCTTCCAGGGGGCTGAGACCCAGTACTTC. It translates to CASSFQGAETQYF.

The chain has TRBV5-1 and TRBJ1-2, with a possible D match to TRBD1 (6 bases). CDR3 size: 18 residues. CDR1 and CDR2 from the germline V gene are SGHRS and YFSETQ. V was cut by 4 bases and J by 0 bases, with 22 bases left in between. The CDR3 protein is CASSPLPPRGAANYGYTF. For the CDR3, the DNA is TGCGCCAGCAGCCCCCTCCCTCCACGGGGGGCAGCTAACTATGGCTACACCTTC.

V is TRBV6-1 and J is TRBJ1-4; maybe TRBD1 (5 bases). The germline V and J ends were trimmed by 2 bases and 0 bases, with 13 bases remaining between them. The CDR3 spans 17 residues. Germline assignment: CDR1 MNHNS and CDR2 SASEGT. The CDR3 coding sequence is TGTGCCAGCAGTGAATGGGGCCCGCATGCAACTAATGAAAAACTGTTTTTT. Encoded protein: CASSEWGPHATNEKLFF.

This clone occurred once. The chain has TRBV9 and TRBJ2-1; the match to TRBD2 covers 7 bases. This CDR3 has 15 amino acids. The trim removed 3 bases at V and 10 bases at J, leaving 13 bases unmatched. The germline CDR1 and CDR2 sequences are SGDLS and YYNGEE. CDR3 region: CASSAGLPRGSEQFF. The CDR3, as DNA: TGTGCCAGCAGCGCGGGACTGCCTCGCGGGAGCGAGCAGTTCTTC.

The V call is TRBV2, the J call TRBJ2-5, with D perhaps matching TRBD2 (6 bases). The CDR3 is 12 amino acids. Looked up from germline, CDR1 is SNHLY and CDR2 is FYNNEI. The V end was cut by 6 bases, the J end by 2 bases, with 7 bases between. CDR3 region: CASRDYQETQYF. CDR3 nucleotides: TGTGCCAGCAGGGACTATCAAGAGACCCAGTACTTC.

The chain carries TRBV5-1 and TRBJ2-7; 12 nucleotides agree with TRBD2. In germline, CDR1 is SGHRS, CDR2 YFSETQ. V dropped 2 bases and J dropped 4; count of bases not matched to a gene: 4. The CDR3 has 15 residues. The CDR3 coding sequence is TGCGCCAGCAGCTTACTAGCGGGGGGCCAATACGAGCAGTACTTC. It codes for CASSLLAGGQYEQYF.

The CDR3 DNA is TGTGCCGGGGGACAGGGGAACTATGGCTACACCTTC. Translation: CAGGQGNYGYTF. V usage is TRBV30 and J usage is TRBJ1-2; TRBD1 agrees at 10 bases. The CDR3 sequence is 12 residues long. The V gene end was trimmed by 8 bases and the J gene end by 2 bases; junction bases not matched to a gene: 2. Germline CDR1 and CDR2: GTSNPN and SVGIG (reference sequence). The whole variable domain, filled in from reference TRBV30 and TRBJ1-2, reads SQTIHQWPATLVQPVGSPLSLECTVEGTSNPNLYWYRQAAGRGLQLLFYSVGIGQISSEVPQNLSASRPQDRQFILSSKKLLLSDSGFYLCAGGQGNYGYTFGSGTRLTVV.